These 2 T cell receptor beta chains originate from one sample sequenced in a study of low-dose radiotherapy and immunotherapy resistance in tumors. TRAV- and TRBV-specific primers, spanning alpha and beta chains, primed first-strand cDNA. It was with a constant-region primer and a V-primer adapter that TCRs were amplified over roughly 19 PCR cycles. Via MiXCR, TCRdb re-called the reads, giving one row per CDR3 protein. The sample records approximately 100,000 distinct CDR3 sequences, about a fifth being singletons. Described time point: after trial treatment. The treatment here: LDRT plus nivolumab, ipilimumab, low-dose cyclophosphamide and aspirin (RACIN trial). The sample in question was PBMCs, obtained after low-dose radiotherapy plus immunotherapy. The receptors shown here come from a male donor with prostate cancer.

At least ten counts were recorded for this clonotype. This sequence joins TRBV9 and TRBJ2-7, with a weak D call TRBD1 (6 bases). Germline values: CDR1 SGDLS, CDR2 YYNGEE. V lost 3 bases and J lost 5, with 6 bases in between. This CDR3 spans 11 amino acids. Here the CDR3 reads CASSGGHEQYF. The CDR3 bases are TGTGCCAGCAGCGGGGGGCACGAGCAGTACTTC.

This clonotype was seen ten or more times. The CDR3 here is CASTGNVLGGAEQPQHF. The CDR3 DNA follows: TGTGCCAGCACGGGGAACGTGTTAGGGGGCGCAGAACAGCCCCAGCATTTT. This chain uses TRBV2 with TRBJ1-5; 7 bases line up with TRBD1. The CDR3 runs to 17 residues. V gave up 7 bases and J gave up 7 bases; unmatched junction bases: 19. The V gene's germline CDR1 is SNHLY and CDR2 FYNNEI.